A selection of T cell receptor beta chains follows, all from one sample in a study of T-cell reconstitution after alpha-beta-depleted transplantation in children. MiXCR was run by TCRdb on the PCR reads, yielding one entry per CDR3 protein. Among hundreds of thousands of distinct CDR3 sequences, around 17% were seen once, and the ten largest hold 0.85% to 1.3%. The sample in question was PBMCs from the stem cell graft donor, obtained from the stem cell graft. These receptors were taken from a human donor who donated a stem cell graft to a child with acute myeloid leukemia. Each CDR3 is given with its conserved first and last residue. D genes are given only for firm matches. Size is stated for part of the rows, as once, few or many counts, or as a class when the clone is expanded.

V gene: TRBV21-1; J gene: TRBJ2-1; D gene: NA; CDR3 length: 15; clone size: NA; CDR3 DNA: TGTGCCAGCATTACTGGGGGGACAGGCTACAATGAGCAGTTCTTC; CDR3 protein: CASITGGTGYNEQFF
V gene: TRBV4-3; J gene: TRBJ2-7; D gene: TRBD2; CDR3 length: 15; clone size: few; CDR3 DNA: TGCGCCAGCAGCCAAGCGGGGCGGGGGGGCTACGAGCAGTACTTC; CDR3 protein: CASSQAGRGGYEQYF
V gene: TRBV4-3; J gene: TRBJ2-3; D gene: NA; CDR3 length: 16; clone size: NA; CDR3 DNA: TGCGCCAGCAGCCAAGTGGGGGTACCTAGCACAGATACGCAGTATTTT; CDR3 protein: CASSQVGVPSTDTQYF
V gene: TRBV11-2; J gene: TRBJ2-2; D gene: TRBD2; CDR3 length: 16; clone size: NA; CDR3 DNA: TGTGCCAGCAGCCCACTAGCGGGGAAGAACACCGGGGAGCTGTTTTTT; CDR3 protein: CASSPLAGKNTGELFF
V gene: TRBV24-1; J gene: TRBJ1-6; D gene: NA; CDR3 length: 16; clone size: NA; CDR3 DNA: TGTGCCACCAGTCAAACCGGGAGCTCCTATAATTCACCCCTCCACTTT; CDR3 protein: CATSQTGSSYNSPLHF
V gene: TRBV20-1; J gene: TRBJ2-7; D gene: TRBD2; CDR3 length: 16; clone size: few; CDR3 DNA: TGCAGTGCTAGAGGGGCTAGCGGGCCAAGTCCCTACGAGCAGTACTTC; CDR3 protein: CSARGASGPSPYEQYF
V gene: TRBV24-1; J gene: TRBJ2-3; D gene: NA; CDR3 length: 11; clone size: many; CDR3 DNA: TGTGCCACCAGTGAAGCCGATACGCAGTATTTT; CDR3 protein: CATSEADTQYF
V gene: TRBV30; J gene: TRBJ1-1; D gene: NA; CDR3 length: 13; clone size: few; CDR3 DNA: TGTGCCTGGCGCCGGACAGCGAACACTGAAGCTTTCTTT; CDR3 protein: CAWRRTANTEAFF
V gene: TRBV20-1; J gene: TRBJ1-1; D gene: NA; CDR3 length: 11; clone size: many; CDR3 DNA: TGCAGTGCTAGTCCCAGGGATGACGCTTTCTTT; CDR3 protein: CSASPRDDAFF
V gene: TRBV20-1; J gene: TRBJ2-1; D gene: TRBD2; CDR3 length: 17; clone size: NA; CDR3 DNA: TGCAGTGCTGGGGGACTAGCGGGGGGGCCTCCCGGCAATGAGCAGTTCTTC; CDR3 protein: CSAGGLAGGPPGNEQFF
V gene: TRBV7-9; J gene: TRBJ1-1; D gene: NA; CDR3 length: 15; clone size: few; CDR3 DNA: TGTGCCAGCAGCCCCCGGAGGGGCACAAACACTGAAGCTTTCTTT; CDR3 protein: CASSPRRGTNTEAFF
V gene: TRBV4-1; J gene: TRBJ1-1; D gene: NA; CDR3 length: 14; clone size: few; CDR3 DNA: TGCGCCAGCAGCCAAACGTGGCTGAACACTGAAGCTTTCTTT; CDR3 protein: CASSQTWLNTEAFF
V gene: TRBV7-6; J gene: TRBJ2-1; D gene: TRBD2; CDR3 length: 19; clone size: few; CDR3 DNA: TGTGCCAGCAGCTCGCCCGGACTAGCGGGGGTCGGGGCATACAATGAGCAGTTCTTC; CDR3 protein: CASSSPGLAGVGAYNEQFF
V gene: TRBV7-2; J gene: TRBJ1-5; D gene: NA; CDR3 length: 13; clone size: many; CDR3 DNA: TGTGCCAGCAGCTTAGTAGGGAATCAGCCCCAGCATTTT; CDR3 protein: CASSLVGNQPQHF
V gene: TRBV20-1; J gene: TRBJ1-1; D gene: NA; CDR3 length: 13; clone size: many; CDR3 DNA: TGCAGCGTTGACAGGCGCCTGAACACTGAAGCTTTCTTT; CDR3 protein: CSVDRRLNTEAFF
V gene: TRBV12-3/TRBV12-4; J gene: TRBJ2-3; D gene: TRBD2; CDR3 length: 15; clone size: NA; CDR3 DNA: TGTGCCAGCAGTTCAGCGGGGGGGCGGTTAGATACGCAGTATTTT; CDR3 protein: CASSSAGGRLDTQYF
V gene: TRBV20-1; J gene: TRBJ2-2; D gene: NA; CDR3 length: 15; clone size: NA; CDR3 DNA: TGCAGTGCTAGAGATGTTCGGGCTCGGACCGGGGAGCTGTTTTTT; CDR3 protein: CSARDVRARTGELFF
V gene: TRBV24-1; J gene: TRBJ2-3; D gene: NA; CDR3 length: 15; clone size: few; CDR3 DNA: TGTGCCACCAGTGATTCAGTGGCAGGCACAGATACGCAGTATTTT; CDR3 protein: CATSDSVAGTDTQYF
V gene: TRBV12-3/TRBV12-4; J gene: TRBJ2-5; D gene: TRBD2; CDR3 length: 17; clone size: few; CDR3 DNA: TGTGCCAGCAGTCCGGAAAATAGCGGGGGGGCCTGGGAGACCCAGTACTTC; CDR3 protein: CASSPENSGGAWETQYF
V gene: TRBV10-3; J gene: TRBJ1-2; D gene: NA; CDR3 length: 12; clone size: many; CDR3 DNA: TGTGCCATCAGTGACCCAGGGAGGGGCTACACCTTC; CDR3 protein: CAISDPGRGYTF
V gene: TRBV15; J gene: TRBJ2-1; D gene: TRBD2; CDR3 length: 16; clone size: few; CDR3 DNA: TGTGCCACCAGCAGAGCCCCTAGCGGGGGTTACAATGAGCAGTTCTTC; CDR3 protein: CATSRAPSGGYNEQFF
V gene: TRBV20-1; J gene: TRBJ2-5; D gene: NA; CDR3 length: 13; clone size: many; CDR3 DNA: TGCAGTGCGCAAACAGGGTACCAAGAGACCCAGTACTTC; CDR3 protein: CSAQTGYQETQYF
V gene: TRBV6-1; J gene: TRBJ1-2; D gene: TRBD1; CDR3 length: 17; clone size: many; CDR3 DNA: TGTGCCAGCAGTCCTCAGGACAGGGGGCGAGTGGACTATGGCTACACCTTC; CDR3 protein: CASSPQDRGRVDYGYTF
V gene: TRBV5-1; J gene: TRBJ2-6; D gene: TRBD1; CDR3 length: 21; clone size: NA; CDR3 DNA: TGCGCCAGCAGCTTGGGTCGGGGAGTGGACAGGTCTTTCTCTGGGGCCAACGTCCTGACTTTC; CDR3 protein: CASSLGRGVDRSFSGANVLTF
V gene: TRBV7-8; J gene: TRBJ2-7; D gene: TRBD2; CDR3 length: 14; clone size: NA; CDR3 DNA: TGTGCCAGCCAGCCCCTGGGGGGGTCCTACGAGCAGTACTTC; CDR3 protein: CASQPLGGSYEQYF
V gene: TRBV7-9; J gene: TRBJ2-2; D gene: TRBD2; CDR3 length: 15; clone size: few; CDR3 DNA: TGTGCCAGCACCCGGGTTGAGGCGGGGGTAGTGGAGCTGTTTTTT; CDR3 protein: CASTRVEAGVVELFF
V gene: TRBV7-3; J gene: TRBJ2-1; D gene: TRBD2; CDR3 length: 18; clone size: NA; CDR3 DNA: TGTGCCAGCAGCTTAAAAGCGGGGGGGTTCAGCTCCTACAATGAGCAGTTCTTC; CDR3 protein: CASSLKAGGFSSYNEQFF
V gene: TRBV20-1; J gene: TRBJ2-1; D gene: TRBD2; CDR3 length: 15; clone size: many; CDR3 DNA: TGCAGTGCTAGTTCTACGGGGGGAGAGGACAATGAGCAGTTCTTC; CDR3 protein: CSASSTGGEDNEQFF
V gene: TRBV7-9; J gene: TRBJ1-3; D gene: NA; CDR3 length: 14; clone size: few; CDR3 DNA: TGTGCCAGCAGCTATGGGGACACAGGAAACACCATATATTTT; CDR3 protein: CASSYGDTGNTIYF
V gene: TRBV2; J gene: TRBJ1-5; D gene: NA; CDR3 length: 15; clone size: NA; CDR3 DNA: TGTGCCAGCAGTGAATCGTCGGGTTTCAATCAGCCCCAGCATTTT; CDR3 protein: CASSESSGFNQPQHF
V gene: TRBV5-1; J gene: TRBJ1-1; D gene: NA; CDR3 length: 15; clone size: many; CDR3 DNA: TGCGCCAGCAGCTTGGACGGGGGCCGGGGGACTGAAGCTTTCTTT; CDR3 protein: CASSLDGGRGTEAFF
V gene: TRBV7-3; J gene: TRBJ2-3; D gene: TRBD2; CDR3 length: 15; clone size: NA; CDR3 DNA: TGTGCCAGCAGCCCGCTAGCGGGGAGTTCAGATACGCAGTATTTT; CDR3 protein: CASSPLAGSSDTQYF
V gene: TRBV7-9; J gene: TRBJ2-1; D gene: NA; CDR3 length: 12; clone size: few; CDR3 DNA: TGTGCCAGCAGCGCCAGAGACAATGAGCAGTTCTTC; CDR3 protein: CASSARDNEQFF
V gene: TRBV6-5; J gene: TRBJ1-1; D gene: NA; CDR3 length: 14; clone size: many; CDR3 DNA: TGTGCCAGCAGTTACGGAGGGGCGTACACTGAAGCTTTCTTT; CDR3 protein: CASSYGGAYTEAFF
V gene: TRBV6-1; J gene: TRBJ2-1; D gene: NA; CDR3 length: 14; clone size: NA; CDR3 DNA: TGTGCCAGCAATCAGGAGGGGACCTACAATGAGCAGTTCTTC; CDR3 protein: CASNQEGTYNEQFF
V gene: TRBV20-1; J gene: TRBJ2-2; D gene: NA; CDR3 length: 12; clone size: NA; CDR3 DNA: TGCAGTGCTATTATAGGGGCCGGGGAGCTGTTTTTT; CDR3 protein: CSAIIGAGELFF
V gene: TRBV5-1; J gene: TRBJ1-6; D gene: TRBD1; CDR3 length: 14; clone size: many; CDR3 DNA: TGCGCCAGCAGCTTGACAGGGGATAATTCACCCCTCCACTTT; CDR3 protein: CASSLTGDNSPLHF
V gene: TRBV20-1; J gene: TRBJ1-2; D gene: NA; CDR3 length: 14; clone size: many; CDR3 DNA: TGCAGTGCGCAAGACGGACGGCGTGACTATGGCTACACCTTC; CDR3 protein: CSAQDGRRDYGYTF
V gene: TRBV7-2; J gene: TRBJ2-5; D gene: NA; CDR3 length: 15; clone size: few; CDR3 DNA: TGTGCCAGCAGCTACCTAAGGGGCACCCAAGAGACCCAGTACTTC; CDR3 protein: CASSYLRGTQETQYF
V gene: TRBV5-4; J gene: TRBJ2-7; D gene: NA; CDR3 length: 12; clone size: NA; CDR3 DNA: TGTGCCAGCAGCTTGGGGGGGTGCGAGCAGTACTTC; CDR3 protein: CASSLGGCEQYF
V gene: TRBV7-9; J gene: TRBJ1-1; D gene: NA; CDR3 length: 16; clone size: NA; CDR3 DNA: TGTGCCAGCAGCTTGTATTCCGGAGGGGTGGACACCCAAGCTTTCTTT; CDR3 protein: CASSLYSGGVDTQAFF
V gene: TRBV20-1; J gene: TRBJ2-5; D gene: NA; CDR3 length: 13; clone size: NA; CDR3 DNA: TGCAGTGCTAGTACCATCCTTGGCGAGACCCAGTACTTC; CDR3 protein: CSASTILGETQYF
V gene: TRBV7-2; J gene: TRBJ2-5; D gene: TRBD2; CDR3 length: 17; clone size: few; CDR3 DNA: TGTGCCAGCAGCTTAGCGCGGGCGGGGGGCGATCCAGAGACCCAGTACTTC; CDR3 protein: CASSLARAGGDPETQYF
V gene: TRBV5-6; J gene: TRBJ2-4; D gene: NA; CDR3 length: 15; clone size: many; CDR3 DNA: TGTGCCAGCAGTTCCGCGGTCGTAGCCAAAAACATTCAGTACTTC; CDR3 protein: CASSSAVVAKNIQYF
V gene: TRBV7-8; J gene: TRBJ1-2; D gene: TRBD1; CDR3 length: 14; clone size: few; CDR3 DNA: TGTGCCAGCAGCCGCGGGACAGGGCCCTATGGCTACACCTTC; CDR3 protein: CASSRGTGPYGYTF
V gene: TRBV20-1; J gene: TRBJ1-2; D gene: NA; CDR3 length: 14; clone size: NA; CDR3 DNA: TGCAGTGCTAGCCGGCCTTCGCCCCCGTATGGCTACACCTTC; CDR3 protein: CSASRPSPPYGYTF
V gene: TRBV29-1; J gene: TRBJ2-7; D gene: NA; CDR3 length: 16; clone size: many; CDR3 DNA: TGCAGCGTTGAAGGGGTGGAGGCTTCCAGTTCCTACGAGCAGTACTTC; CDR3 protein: CSVEGVEASSSYEQYF
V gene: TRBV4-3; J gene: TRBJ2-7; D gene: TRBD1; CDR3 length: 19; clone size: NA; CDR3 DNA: TGCGCCAGCAGCCAGAGTAACGACAGGGGATTGACCAAGCCCTACGAGCAGTACTTC; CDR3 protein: CASSQSNDRGLTKPYEQYF
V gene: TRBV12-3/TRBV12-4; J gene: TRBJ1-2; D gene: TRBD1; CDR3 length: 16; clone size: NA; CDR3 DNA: TGTGCCAGCAGTCCGTTGCAGGACAGGGGAAACTATGGCTACACCTTC; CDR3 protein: CASSPLQDRGNYGYTF
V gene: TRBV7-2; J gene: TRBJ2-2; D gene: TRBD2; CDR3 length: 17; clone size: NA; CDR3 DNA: TGTGCCAGCAGCTTAGGACTAGCGGGGCCTAACACCGGGGAGCTGTTTTTT; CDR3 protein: CASSLGLAGPNTGELFF
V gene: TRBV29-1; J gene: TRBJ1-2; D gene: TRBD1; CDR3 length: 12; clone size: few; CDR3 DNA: TGCAGCGTTGGTCGGCAGGGGGAGGGCTACACCTTC; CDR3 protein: CSVGRQGEGYTF
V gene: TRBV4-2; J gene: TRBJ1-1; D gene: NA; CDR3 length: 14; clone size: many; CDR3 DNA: TGTGCCAGCAGCCAAGAAGGCAGCCCGCCTGAAGCTTTCTTT; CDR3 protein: CASSQEGSPPEAFF
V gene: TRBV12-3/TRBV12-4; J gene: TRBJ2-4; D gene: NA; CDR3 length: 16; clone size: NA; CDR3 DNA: TGTGCCAGCAGCCCAGGACAGCAGGAGGACAAAAACATTCAGTACTTC; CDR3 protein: CASSPGQQEDKNIQYF
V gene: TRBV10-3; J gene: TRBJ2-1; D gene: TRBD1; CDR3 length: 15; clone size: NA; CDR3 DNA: TGTGCCACCGGGACCGACAGGGGGCTCTACAATGAGCAGTTCTTC; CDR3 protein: CATGTDRGLYNEQFF
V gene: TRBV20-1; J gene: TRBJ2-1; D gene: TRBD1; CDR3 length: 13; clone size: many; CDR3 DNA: TGCAGTACGACAGGGGATGGATACAATGAGCAGTTCTTC; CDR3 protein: CSTTGDGYNEQFF
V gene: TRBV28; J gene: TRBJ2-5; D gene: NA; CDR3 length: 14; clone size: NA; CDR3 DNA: TGTGCCAGCAGTGGGTCGTTACTTCAAGAGACCCAGTACTTC; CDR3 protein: CASSGSLLQETQYF